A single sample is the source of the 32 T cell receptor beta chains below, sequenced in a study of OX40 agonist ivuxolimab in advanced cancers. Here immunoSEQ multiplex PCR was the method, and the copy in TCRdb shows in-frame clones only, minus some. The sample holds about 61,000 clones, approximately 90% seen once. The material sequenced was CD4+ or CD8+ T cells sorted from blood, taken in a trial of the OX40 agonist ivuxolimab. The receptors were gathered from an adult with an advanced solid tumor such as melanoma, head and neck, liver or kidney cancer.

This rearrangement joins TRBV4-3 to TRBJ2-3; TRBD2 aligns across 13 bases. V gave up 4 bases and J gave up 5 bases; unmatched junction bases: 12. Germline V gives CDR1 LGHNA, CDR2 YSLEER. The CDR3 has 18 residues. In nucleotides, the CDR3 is TGCGCCAGCAGCCGCCTCACCGCCACTAGCGGGAGGGAAGATACGCAGTATTTT. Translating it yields CASSRLTATSGREDTQYF.

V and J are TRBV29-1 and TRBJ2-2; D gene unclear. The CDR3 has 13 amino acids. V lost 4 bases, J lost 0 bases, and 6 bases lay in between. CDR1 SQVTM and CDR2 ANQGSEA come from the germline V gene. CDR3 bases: TGCAGCGTTGTTGCCGCGAACACCGGGGAGCTGTTTTTT. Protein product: CSVVAANTGELFF.

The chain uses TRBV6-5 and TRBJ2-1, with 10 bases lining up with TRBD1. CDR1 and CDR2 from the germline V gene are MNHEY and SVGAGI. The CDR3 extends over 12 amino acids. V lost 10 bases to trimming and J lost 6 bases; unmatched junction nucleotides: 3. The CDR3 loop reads CAKGQGLNEQFF. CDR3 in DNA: TGTGCCAAGGGACAGGGGCTCAATGAGCAGTTCTTC.

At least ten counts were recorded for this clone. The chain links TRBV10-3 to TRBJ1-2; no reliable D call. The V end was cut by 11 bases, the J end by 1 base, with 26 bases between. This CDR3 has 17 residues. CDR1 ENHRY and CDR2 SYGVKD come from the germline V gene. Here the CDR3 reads CAVLRREPNLINYGYTF. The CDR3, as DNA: TGTGCCGTCCTTAGGAGGGAACCCAATCTGATTAACTATGGCTACACCTTC.

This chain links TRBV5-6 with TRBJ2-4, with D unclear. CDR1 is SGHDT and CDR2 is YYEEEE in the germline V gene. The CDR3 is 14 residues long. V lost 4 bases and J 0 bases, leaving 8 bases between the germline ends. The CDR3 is CASSATLAKNIQYF. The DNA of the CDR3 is TGTGCCAGCAGCGCTACCTTAGCCAAAAACATTCAGTACTTC.

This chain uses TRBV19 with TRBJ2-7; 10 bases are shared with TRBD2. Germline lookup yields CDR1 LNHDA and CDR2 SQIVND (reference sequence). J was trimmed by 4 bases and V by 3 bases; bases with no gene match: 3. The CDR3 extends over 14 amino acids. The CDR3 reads CASSILAGAYEQYF. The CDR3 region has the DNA TGTGCCAGTAGTATCCTAGCGGGAGCATACGAGCAGTACTTC.

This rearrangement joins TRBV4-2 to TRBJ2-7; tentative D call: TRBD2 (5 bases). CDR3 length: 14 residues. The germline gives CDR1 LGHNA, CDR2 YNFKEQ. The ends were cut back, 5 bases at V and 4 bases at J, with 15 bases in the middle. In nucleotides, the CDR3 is TGTGCCAGCAGCACTGGTAGAGAGGGTTACGAGCAGTACTTC. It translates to CASSTGREGYEQYF.

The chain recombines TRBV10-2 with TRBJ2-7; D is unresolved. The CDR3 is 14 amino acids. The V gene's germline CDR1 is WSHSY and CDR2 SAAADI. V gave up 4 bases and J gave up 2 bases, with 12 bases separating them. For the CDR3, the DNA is TGCGCCAGCAGTGCTACCCTATCCCCCTACGAGCAGTACTTC. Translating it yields CASSATLSPYEQYF.

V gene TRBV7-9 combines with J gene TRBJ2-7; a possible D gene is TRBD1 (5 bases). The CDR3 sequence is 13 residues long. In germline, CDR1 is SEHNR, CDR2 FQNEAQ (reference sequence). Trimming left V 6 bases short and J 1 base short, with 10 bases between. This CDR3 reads CASSADRSYEQYF. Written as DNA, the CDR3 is TGTGCCAGCAGTGCCGACAGATCCTACGAGCAGTACTTC.

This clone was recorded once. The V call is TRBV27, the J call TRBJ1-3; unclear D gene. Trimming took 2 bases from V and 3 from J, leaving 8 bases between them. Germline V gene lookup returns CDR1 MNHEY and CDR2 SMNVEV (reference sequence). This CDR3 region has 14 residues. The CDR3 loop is CASSLAWGGNTIYF. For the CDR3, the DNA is TGTGCCAGCAGTTTAGCATGGGGTGGAAACACCATATATTTT.

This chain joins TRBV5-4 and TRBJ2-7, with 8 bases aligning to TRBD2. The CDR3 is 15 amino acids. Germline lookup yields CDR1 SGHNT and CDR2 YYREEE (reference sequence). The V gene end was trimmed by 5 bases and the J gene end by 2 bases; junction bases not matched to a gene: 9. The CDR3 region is CASSAGTSNAYEQYF. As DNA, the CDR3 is TGTGCCAGCAGTGCCGGGACTAGTAATGCCTACGAGCAGTACTTC.

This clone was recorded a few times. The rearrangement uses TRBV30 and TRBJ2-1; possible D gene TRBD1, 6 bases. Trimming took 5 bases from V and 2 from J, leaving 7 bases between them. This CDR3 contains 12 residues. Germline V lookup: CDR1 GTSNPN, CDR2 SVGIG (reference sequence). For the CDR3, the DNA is TGTGCCTGGGACAGGACCTACAATGAGCAGTTCTTC. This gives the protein CAWDRTYNEQFF.

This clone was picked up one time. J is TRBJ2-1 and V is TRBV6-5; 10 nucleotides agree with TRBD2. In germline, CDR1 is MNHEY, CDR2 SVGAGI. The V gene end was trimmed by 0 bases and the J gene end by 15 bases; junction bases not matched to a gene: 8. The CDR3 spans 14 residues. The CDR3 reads CASSYSKREGPRFF. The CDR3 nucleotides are TGTGCCAGCAGTTACTCAAAGCGGGAGGGCCCTCGGTTCTTC.

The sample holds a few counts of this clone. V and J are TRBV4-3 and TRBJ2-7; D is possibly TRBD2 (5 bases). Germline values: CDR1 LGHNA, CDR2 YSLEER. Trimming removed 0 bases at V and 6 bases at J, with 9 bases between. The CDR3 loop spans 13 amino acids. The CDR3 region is CASSQDDSAEQYF. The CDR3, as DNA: TGCGCCAGCAGCCAAGATGATAGCGCCGAGCAGTACTTC.

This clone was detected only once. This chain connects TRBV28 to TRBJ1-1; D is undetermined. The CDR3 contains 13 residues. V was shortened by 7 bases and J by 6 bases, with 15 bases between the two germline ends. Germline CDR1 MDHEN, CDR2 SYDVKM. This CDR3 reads CASTASLFAEAFF. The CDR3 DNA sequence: TGTGCCAGCACGGCCTCTTTGTTTGCTGAAGCTTTCTTT.

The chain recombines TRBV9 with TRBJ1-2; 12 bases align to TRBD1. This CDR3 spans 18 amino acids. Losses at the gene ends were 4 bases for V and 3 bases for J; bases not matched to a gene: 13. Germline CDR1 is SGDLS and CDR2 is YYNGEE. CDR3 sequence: CASSPDGTGGARDYGYTF. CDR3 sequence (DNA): TGTGCCAGCAGCCCAGATGGGACAGGGGGCGCAAGGGACTATGGCTACACCTTC.

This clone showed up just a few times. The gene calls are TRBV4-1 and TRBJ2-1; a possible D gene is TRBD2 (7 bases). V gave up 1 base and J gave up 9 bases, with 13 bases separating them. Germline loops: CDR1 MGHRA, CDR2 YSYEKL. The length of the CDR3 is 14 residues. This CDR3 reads CASSQGGGVPEQFF. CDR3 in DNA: TGCGCCAGCAGCCAAGGAGGGGGGGTACCTGAGCAGTTCTTC.

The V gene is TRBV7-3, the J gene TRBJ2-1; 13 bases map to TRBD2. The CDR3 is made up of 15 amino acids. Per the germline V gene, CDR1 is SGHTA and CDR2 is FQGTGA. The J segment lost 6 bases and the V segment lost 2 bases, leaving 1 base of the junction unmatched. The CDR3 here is CASSLGTSGTNEQFF. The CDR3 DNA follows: TGTGCCAGCAGCTTAGGGACTAGCGGGACCAATGAGCAGTTCTTC.

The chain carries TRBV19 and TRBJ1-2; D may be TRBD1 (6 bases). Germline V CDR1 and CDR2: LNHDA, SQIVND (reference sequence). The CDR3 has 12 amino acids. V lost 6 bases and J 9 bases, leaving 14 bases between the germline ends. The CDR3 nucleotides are TGTGCCAGTAGGACGGGACATTTCAGCTACACCTTC. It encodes CASRTGHFSYTF.

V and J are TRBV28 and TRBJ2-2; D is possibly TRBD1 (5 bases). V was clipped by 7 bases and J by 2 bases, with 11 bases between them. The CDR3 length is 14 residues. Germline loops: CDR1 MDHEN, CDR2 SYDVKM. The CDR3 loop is CASTFRGNTGELFF. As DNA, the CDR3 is TGTGCCAGCACGTTTAGGGGAAACACCGGGGAGCTGTTTTTT.

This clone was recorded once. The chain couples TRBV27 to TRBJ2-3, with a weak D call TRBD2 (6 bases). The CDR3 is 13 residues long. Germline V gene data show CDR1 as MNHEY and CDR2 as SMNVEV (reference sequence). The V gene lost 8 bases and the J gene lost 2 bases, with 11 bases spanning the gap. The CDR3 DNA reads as TGTGCCAGCTTAGCGGATTACACAGATACGCAGTATTTT. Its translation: CASLADYTDTQYF.

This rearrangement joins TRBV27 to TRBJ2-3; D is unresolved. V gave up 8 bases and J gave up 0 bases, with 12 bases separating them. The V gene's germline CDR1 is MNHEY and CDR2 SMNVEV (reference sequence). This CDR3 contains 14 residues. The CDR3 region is CASQLRLSTDTQYF. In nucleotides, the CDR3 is TGTGCCAGCCAGCTACGCCTAAGCACAGATACGCAGTATTTT.

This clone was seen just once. DNA of the CDR3: TGTGCCAGCAGCCCGGGACTAGCGGGACGCTACAATGAGCAGTTCTTC. Residues: CASSPGLAGRYNEQFF. J is TRBJ2-1 and V is TRBV28, with 13 bases lining up with TRBD2. The length of the CDR3 is 16 residues. Germline V gene sequence: CDR1 MDHEN, CDR2 SYDVKM. Germline trimming cut 6 bases from V and 3 bases from J; bases unmatched to any gene: 5.

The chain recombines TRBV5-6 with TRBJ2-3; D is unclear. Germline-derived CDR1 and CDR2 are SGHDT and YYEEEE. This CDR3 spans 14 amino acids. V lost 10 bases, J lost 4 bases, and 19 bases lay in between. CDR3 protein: CAGATLLFPDTQYF. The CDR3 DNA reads TGTGCCGGAGCGACATTACTGTTCCCAGATACGCAGTATTTT.

The CDR3 DNA reads TGTGCCAGCAGCTATAGCGGGTACGGCACAGATACGCAGTATTTT. As protein: CASSYSGYGTDTQYF. The chain combines TRBV7-9 with TRBJ2-3, with 7 bases aligning to TRBD2. The CDR3 length is 15 residues. V was pared by 4 bases and J by 1 base, with 5 bases of the junction left unmatched. CDR1 SEHNR and CDR2 FQNEAQ come from the germline V gene (reference sequence).

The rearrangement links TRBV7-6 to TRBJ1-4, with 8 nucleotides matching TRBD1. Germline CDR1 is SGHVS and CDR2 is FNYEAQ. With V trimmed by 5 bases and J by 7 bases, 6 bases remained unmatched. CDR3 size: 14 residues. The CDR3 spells CASSPGGLGEKLFF. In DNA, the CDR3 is TGTGCCAGCAGCCCAGGGGGCCTTGGTGAAAAACTGTTTTTT.

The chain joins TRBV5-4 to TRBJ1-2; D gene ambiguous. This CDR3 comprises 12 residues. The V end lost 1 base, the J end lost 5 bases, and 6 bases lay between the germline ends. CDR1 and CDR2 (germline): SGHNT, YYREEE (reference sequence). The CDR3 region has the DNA TGTGCCAGCAGCTTGCTGGAGTATGGCTACACCTTC. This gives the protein CASSLLEYGYTF.

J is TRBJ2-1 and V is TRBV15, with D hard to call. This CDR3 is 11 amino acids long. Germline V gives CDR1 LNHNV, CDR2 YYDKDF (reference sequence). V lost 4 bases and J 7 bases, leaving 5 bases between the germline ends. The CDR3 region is CATSKNNEQFF. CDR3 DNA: TGTGCCACCAGCAAGAATAATGAGCAGTTCTTC. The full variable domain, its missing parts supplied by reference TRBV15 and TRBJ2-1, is DAMVIQNPRYQVTQFGKPVTLSCSQTLNHNVMYWYQQKSSQAPKLLFHYYDKDFNNEADTPDNFQSRRPNTSFCFLDIRSPGLGDTAMYLCATSKNNEQFFGPGTRLTVL.

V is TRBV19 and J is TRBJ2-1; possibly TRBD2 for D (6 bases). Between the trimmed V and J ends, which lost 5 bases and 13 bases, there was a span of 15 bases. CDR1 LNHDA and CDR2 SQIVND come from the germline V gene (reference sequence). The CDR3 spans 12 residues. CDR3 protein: CASSVGALAQFF. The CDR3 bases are TGTGCCAGTAGTGTCGGGGCACTAGCTCAGTTCTTC.

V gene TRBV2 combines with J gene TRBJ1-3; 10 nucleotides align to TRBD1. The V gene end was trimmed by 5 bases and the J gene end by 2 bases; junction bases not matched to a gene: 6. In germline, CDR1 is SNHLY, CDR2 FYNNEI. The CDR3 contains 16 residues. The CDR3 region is CASSWADRGPGNTIYF. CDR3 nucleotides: TGTGCCAGCAGTTGGGCCGACAGGGGGCCTGGAAACACCATATATTTT.

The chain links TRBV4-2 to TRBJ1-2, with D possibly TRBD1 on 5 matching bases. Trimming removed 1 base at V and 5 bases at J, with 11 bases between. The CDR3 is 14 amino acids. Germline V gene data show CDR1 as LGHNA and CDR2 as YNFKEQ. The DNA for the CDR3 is TGTGCCAGCAGCCAAGTTGGGGCGAGGTATGGCTACACCTTC. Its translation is CASSQVGARYGYTF.

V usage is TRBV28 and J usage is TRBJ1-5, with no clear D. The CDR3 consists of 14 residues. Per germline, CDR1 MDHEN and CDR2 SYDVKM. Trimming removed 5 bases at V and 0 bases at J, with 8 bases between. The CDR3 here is CASSPYNSNQPQHF. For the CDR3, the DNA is TGTGCCAGCAGTCCTTACAATAGCAATCAGCCCCAGCATTTT.